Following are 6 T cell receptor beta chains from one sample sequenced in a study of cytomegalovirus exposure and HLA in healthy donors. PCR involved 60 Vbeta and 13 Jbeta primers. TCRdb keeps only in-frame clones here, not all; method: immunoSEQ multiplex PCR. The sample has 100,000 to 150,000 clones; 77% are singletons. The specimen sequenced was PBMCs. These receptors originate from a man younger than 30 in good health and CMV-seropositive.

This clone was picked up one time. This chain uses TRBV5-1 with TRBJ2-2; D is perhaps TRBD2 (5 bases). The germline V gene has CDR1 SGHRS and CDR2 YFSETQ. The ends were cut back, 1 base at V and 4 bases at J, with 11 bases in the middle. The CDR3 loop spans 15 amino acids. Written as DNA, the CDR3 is TGCGCCAGCAGCTTGAAGGTGGGGAGCACCGGGGAGCTGTTTTTT. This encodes CASSLKVGSTGELFF. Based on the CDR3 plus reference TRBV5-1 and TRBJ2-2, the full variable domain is KAGVTQTPRYLIKTRGQQVTLSCSPISGHRSVSWYQQTPGQGLQFLFEYFSETQRNKGNFPGRFSGRQFSNSRSEMNVSTLELGDSALYLCASSLKVGSTGELFFGEGSRLTVL.

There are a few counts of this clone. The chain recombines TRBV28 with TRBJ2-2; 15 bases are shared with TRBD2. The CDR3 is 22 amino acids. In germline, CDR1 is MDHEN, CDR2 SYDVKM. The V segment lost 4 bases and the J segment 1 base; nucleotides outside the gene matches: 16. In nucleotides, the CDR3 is TGTGCCAGCAGTTCAACGCGCTTAGGACTAGCGGGGGGGATGGAGAACACCGGGGAGCTGTTTTTT. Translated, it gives CASSSTRLGLAGGMENTGELFF.

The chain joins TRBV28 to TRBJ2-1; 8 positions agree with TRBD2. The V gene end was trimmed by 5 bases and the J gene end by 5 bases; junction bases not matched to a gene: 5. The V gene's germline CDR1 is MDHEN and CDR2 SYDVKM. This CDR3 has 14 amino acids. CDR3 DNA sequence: TGTGCCAGCAGTCGGGGGGGATTAAACAATGAGCAGTTCTTC. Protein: CASSRGGLNNEQFF. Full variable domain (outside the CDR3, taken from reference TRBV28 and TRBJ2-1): DVKVTQSSRYLVKRTGEKVFLECVQDMDHENMFWYRQDPGLGLRLIYFSYDVKMKEKGDIPEGYSVSREKKERFSLILESASTNQTSMYLCASSRGGLNNEQFFGPGTRLTVL.

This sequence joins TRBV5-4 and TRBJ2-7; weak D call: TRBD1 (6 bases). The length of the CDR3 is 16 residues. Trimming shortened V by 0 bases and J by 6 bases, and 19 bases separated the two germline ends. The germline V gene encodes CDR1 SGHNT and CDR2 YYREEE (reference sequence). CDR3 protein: CASSLDGTTPRAEQYF. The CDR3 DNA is TGTGCCAGCAGCTTGGACGGGACAACTCCAAGGGCCGAGCAGTACTTC.

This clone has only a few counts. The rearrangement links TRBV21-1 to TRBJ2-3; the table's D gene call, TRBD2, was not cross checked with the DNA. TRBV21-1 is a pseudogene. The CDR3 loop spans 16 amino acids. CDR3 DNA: TGTGCCAGCAGCCGTAGTCGGACTAGCAACAGGATTACGCAGTATTTT. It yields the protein CASSRSRTSNRITQYF.

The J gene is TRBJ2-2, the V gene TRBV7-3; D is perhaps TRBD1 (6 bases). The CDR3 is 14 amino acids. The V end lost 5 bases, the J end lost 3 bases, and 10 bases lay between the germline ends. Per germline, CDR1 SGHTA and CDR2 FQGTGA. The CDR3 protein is CASSPGHHTGELFF. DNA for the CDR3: TGTGCCAGCAGCCCGGGACACCACACCGGGGAGCTGTTTTTT.